The 21 T cell receptor beta chains below were found in one sample sequenced in a study of T-cell reconstitution after alpha-beta-depleted transplantation in children. Unique molecular identifiers were incorporated during preparation of the TCRbeta library. TCRdb reanalysed the PCR reads using MiXCR and keeps one entry per CDR3 protein. The sample consists of a few hundred thousand distinct CDR3 sequences, more than 9% of them appearing once. The sequencing here drew on PBMCs from the stem cell graft donor, taken from the stem cell graft. The receptors derive from a human donor who donated a stem cell graft to a child with SCID.

In its sample, this clonotype was seen a few times. J is TRBJ2-1 and V is TRBV9; perhaps TRBD2 as D (7 bases). The germline V and J ends were trimmed by 3 bases and 7 bases, with 20 bases remaining between them. The CDR3 has 16 amino acids. Looked up from germline, CDR1 is SGDLS and CDR2 is YYNGEE. The CDR3 DNA follows: TGTGCCAGCAGCGCCAGTGGGTCGGGGGGCCTTAATGAGCAGTTCTTC. It codes for CASSASGSGGLNEQFF.

This clonotype was seen a handful of times. The chain's CDR3 is CASSFDGSSLKAFF. The CDR3 bases are TGTGCCAGCAGCTTTGACGGTAGCTCGCTTAAAGCTTTCTTT. The chain links TRBV11-1 to TRBJ1-1; D not resolved. The length of the CDR3 is 14 residues. CDR1 and CDR2 from the germline V gene are SGHAT and FQDESV (reference sequence). V gave up 3 bases and J gave up 9 bases, with 17 bases separating them.

This sequence joins TRBV5-1 and TRBJ2-1; TRBD2 matches 8 bases. This CDR3 is 17 amino acids long. The V gene end was trimmed by 0 bases and the J gene end by 8 bases; junction bases not matched to a gene: 13. Per germline, CDR1 SGHRS and CDR2 YFSETQ. CDR3 sequence: CASSLEVAGPRRDEQFF. In nucleotides, the CDR3 is TGCGCCAGCAGCTTGGAGGTAGCGGGGCCCCGAAGGGATGAGCAGTTCTTC.

Regarding this clonotype: A much larger clone sits a single nucleotide away, making a read error possible. CDR3 sequence (DNA): TGTGCCAGCAGACGACAGAGCTCCTACAATGAGCAGTTCTTC. Residues: CASRRQSSYNEQFF. The chain is built from TRBV2 and TRBJ2-1; perhaps TRBD1 as D (5 bases). The V end was cut by 6 bases, the J end by 0 bases, with 9 bases between. CDR1 SNHLY and CDR2 FYNNEI come from the germline V gene. The CDR3 spans 14 residues.

The chain links TRBV20-1 to TRBJ2-5; TRBD2 agrees at 8 bases. V dropped 5 bases and J dropped 5; count of bases not matched to a gene: 16. The CDR3 is 16 amino acids. Per the germline V gene, CDR1 is DFQATT and CDR2 is SNEGSKA (reference sequence). The CDR3 nucleotides read TGCAGTGCTGTCCCCGGGAGCGGGGGATATGGGGAGACCCAGTACTTC. Its protein product is CSAVPGSGGYGETQYF.

In its sample, this clonotype was seen a few times. DNA for the CDR3: TGTGCCAGCAGTTTCATCGACTTTCCCTACAATGAGCAGTTCTTC. Translating gives CASSFIDFPYNEQFF. This chain connects TRBV12-3 or TRBV12-4 to TRBJ2-1, with unresolved D. Deletions cut 3 bases from V and 2 bases from J, with 11 bases between. The CDR3 length is 15 residues.

This clonotype has more than one count but fewer than ten. The chain has TRBV15 and TRBJ1-1; a weak D match, TRBD1 (5 bases). The CDR3 covers 12 residues. Germline CDR1 and CDR2: LNHNV and YYDKDF (reference sequence). The ends were cut back, 0 bases at V and 12 bases at J, with 11 bases in the middle. CDR3 DNA: TGTGCCACCAGCAGAGATCTCCGGACAACTTTCTTT. It encodes CATSRDLRTTFF.

This sequence joins TRBV5-1 and TRBJ2-1, with 11 bases matching TRBD2. CDR1 and CDR2 from the germline V gene are SGHRS and YFSETQ. V dropped 4 bases and J dropped 0; count of bases not matched to a gene: 6. The CDR3 has 17 amino acids. CDR3 nucleotide sequence: TGCGCCAGCAGCACCGGACTAGCGGGTACCTCCTACAATGAGCAGTTCTTC. Residues: CASSTGLAGTSYNEQFF.

This clonotype was seen only a few times. V is TRBV9 and J is TRBJ2-1; TRBD1 or TRBD2 may be the D gene (5 bases each). This CDR3 is 17 amino acids long. Germline CDR1 reads SGDLS; CDR2 reads YYNGEE. V lost 0 bases and J 8 bases, leaving 21 bases between the germline ends. The chain's CDR3 is CASSVVGERGRVDEQFF. The DNA of the CDR3 is TGTGCCAGCAGCGTAGTGGGGGAGAGGGGTAGGGTCGATGAGCAGTTCTTC.

This clonotype was counted a few times. The V gene is TRBV18, the J gene TRBJ2-3, with 8 bases identical to TRBD1. Germline V gene data show CDR1 as KGHSH and CDR2 as LQKENI. The CDR3 is 16 residues long. The ends lost 6 bases at V and 3 bases at J; junction bases unmatched: 11. CDR3 sequence (DNA): TGTGCCAGCTCCCCCCTGGGCAGGGGGCTAACAGATACGCAGTATTTT. This sequence encodes CASSPLGRGLTDTQYF.

This clonotype was observed a handful of times. J is TRBJ1-5 and V is TRBV4-1; D is ambiguous. There are 14 residues in the CDR3. Germline CDR1 reads MGHRA; CDR2 reads YSYEKL. Between the trimmed V and J ends, which lost 0 bases and 6 bases, there was a span of 9 bases. The DNA for the CDR3 is TGCGCCAGCAGCCAAGATTCGGGGATTCAGCCCCAGCATTTT. Translation: CASSQDSGIQPQHF.

V and J are TRBV7-8 and TRBJ2-7; D might be TRBD1 or TRBD2, each matching 5 bases. Germline V gene lookup returns CDR1 SGHVS and CDR2 FQNEAQ. The CDR3 is made up of 17 amino acids. The V end was cut by 1 base, the J end by 3 bases, with 19 bases between. The CDR3 reads CASSLGPPGATFYEQYF. The CDR3 DNA reads TGTGCCAGCAGCTTAGGACCCCCCGGGGCAACTTTCTACGAGCAGTACTTC.

About this clonotype: A junction end diverges from the germline sequence, so it may reflect a read error. The CDR3 DNA sequence: TGTGCCGGCAGTTCCCGCCGGGACGGGGATGAAAAACTGTTTTTT. Translating it yields CAGSSRRDGDEKLFF. The J gene is TRBJ1-4, the V gene TRBV7-9; possibly TRBD1 for D (5 bases). This CDR3 has 15 residues. The germline gives CDR1 SEHNR, CDR2 FQNEAQ (reference sequence).

The table lists this clonotype with a few counts. This chain links TRBV5-1 with TRBJ2-2; D not certain. Germline V gene lookup returns CDR1 SGHRS and CDR2 YFSETQ. The CDR3 contains 13 residues. V was shortened by 3 bases and J by 6 bases, with 9 bases between the two germline ends. The CDR3 sequence is CASSSGLSGELFF. The CDR3, as DNA: TGCGCCAGCAGCTCGGGCTTATCCGGGGAGCTGTTTTTT.

V gene TRBV27 combines with J gene TRBJ2-2; 7 bases are a match to TRBD1. Germline V gene sequence: CDR1 MNHEY, CDR2 SMNVEV (reference sequence). V was pared by 5 bases and J by 2 bases, with 5 bases of the junction left unmatched. The CDR3 runs to 15 residues. The CDR3 is CASSPTGVNTGELFF. Here the CDR3 DNA reads TGTGCCAGCAGTCCTACAGGGGTTAACACCGGGGAGCTGTTTTTT.

The chain couples TRBV5-4 to TRBJ2-7; a weak D match, TRBD1 (5 bases). Germline lookup yields CDR1 SGHNT and CDR2 YYREEE (reference sequence). The V gene lost 4 bases and the J gene lost 2 bases, with 13 bases spanning the gap. This CDR3 spans 14 amino acids. The CDR3 loop is CASSIDSYPYEQYF. CDR3 coding DNA: TGTGCCAGCAGCATTGACAGCTACCCCTACGAGCAGTACTTC.

This clonotype was detected a few times. This chain connects TRBV20-1 to TRBJ2-3; 7 bases are a match to TRBD1. Trimming took 2 bases from V and 1 from J; bases not matched to a gene: 6. The CDR3 spans 15 residues. Per germline, CDR1 DFQATT and CDR2 SNEGSKA (reference sequence). The CDR3 region is CSARPLGQGTDTQYF. Here the CDR3 DNA reads TGCAGTGCTAGACCCCTCGGACAGGGCACAGATACGCAGTATTTT.

The chain recombines TRBV5-1 with TRBJ2-3; 9 bases agree with TRBD1. The CDR3 has 18 amino acids. V was clipped by 4 bases and J by 2 bases; unmatched bases: 14. The germline gives CDR1 SGHRS, CDR2 YFSETQ. The CDR3: CASSQGQGNKLYTDTQYF. CDR3 coding DNA: TGCGCCAGCAGCCAGGGACAGGGAAATAAACTTTACACAGATACGCAGTATTTT.

Many counts were recorded for this clonotype. The chain is built from TRBV20-1 and TRBJ2-1; TRBD2 aligns across 13 bases. The CDR3 is 17 residues long. The V gene's germline CDR1 is DFQATT and CDR2 SNEGSKA (reference sequence). V shed 6 bases, J shed 1 base, and the junction held 9 bases outside the gene matches. The CDR3 spells CSAQGLAGSFSYNEQFF. Here the CDR3 DNA reads TGCAGTGCCCAGGGACTAGCGGGGTCTTTTTCCTACAATGAGCAGTTCTTC.

The V and J genes are TRBV10-3 and TRBJ1-5; D is ambiguous. CDR1 and CDR2 (germline): ENHRY, SYGVKD. The CDR3 extends over 14 amino acids. V was clipped by 0 bases and J by 7 bases, with 10 bases between them. The CDR3 nucleotides read TGTGCCATCAGTGAGTCTGGGTTGCGACAGCCCCAGCATTTT. Translating gives CAISESGLRQPQHF.

This chain joins TRBV5-6 and TRBJ1-1; 8 nucleotides match TRBD1. The germline gives CDR1 SGHDT, CDR2 YYEEEE. The trim removed 6 bases at V and 10 bases at J, leaving 14 bases unmatched. The CDR3 covers 14 residues. CDR3 protein: CASILGQGFSGAFF. The CDR3 DNA is TGTGCCAGCATATTAGGACAGGGTTTCTCTGGAGCTTTCTTT.